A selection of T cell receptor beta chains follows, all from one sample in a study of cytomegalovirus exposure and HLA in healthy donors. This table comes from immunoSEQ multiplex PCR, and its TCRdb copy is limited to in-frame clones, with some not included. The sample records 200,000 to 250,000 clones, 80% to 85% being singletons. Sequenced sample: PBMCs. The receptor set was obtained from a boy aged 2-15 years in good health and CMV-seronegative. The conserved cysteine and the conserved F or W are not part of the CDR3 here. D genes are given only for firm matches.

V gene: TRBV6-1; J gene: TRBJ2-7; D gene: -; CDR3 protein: ASAEPRGYEQY
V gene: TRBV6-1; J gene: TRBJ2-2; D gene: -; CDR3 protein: ASNRDLEAGELF
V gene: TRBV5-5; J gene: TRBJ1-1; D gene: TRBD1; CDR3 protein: ASSPGQGYTEAF
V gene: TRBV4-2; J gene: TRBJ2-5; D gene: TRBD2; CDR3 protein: ASSPRSLAGVQETQY
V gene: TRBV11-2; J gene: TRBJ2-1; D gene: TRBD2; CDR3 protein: ASSRGGRGSYNEQF
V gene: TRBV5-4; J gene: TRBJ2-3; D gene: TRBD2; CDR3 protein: ASSSHAGDSTDTQY
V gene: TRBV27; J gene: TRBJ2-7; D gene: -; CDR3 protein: ASSPSGAYEQY
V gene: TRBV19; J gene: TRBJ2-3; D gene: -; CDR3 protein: ASSIDGGAGDTQY
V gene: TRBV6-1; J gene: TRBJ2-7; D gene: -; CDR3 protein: ASSEALRKVYYEQY
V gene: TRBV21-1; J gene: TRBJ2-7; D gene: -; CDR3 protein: ASRTEPYEQY
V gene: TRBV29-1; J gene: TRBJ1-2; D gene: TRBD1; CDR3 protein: SVEDAAGGGYT
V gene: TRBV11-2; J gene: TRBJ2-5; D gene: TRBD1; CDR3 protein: ASSGDSQETQY